This T cell receptor (beta chain) was recorded in a study of CD8 T cell repertoires and HIV-1 epitope variants. V lost 4 bases and J lost 9, with 10 bases in between. CDR3 size: 12 residues. The germline V gene has CDR1 LGHNT and CDR2 FRNRAP. This clone was seen a single time. Its specificity is not known. Clones were read by immunoSEQ multiplex PCR, and TCRdb kept only the in-frame ones, dropping some. The sample records about 7,100 clones, roughly 70% being singletons. What was sequenced was cultured CD8+ T cells derived from PBMCs. The V and J genes are TRBV12-5 and TRBJ2-1, with D unresolved. The receptor was isolated from a male donor with HIV. In nucleotides, the CDR3 is TGTGCTAGTGGTTCTCGAGTAGCTGAGCAGTTCTTC. Translating gives CASGSRVAEQFF.